Shown below are 13 T cell receptor beta chains from a single sample sequenced in a study of blood T cell repertoires in COVID-19. Clones were sequenced by immunoSEQ multiplex PCR, and TCRdb holds only the in-frame ones, with some missing. Seen here are 70,000 to 90,000 clones, more than 75% observed once, and the top ten hold under 8.5%. Material: peripheral blood. Receptors originate from a man older than 75 with active or convalescent COVID-19.

The chain is built from TRBV24-1 and TRBJ2-1; TRBD2 matches at 9 bases. V lost 4 bases and J lost 6; bases outside the gene matches: 6. This CDR3 spans 15 amino acids. In germline, CDR1 is KGHDR, CDR2 SFDVKD. The CDR3 sequence is CATSDPRTSVNEQFF. DNA for the CDR3: TGTGCCACCAGTGACCCCCGGACTAGCGTCAATGAGCAGTTCTTC.

This chain uses TRBV24-1 with TRBJ1-5, with D possibly being TRBD1 (5 bases). V lost 5 bases, J lost 4 bases, and 8 bases lay in between. Germline CDR1 is KGHDR and CDR2 is SFDVKD. This CDR3 is 13 amino acids long. CDR3 in DNA: TGTGCCACCAGTGCGGGGGTTAATCAGCCCCAGCATTTT. Translating it yields CATSAGVNQPQHF.

This clone was recorded only once. The rearrangement links TRBV2 to TRBJ2-3, with TRBD2 matching 12 bases. V lost 6 bases, J lost 7 bases, and 5 bases stayed unmatched. Germline V gives CDR1 SNHLY, CDR2 FYNNEI. The CDR3 contains 14 residues. The DNA of the CDR3 is TGTGCCAGCAGCCTAGCGGGGGGGGCATATACGCAGTATTTT. Protein: CASSLAGGAYTQYF.

This chain joins TRBV6-6 and TRBJ1-2; 11 nucleotides match TRBD1. The ends lost 4 bases at V and 5 bases at J; junction bases unmatched: 3. This CDR3 is 14 amino acids long. Per the germline V gene, CDR1 is MNHNY and CDR2 is SVGAGI (reference sequence). CDR3 DNA sequence: TGTGCCAGCAGTTCCAGGGACAGGGGGTATGGCTACACCTTC. Amino acids: CASSSRDRGYGYTF.

This sequence joins TRBV24-1 and TRBJ2-2; D perhaps matches TRBD1 (6 bases). Germline V gene data show CDR1 as KGHDR and CDR2 as SFDVKD. The CDR3 runs 16 residues. The ends were cut back, 3 bases at V and 7 bases at J, with 17 bases in the middle. For the CDR3, the DNA is TGTGCCACCAGTGATCAGGGGATTGGGATTATCGGGGAGCTGTTTTTT. Its translation: CATSDQGIGIIGELFF.

The chain carries TRBV4-1 and TRBJ2-3; TRBD2 matches at 10 bases. In germline, CDR1 is MGHRA, CDR2 YSYEKL. V trimming: 3 bases; J trimming: 6 bases; junction bases outside the gene matches: 12. The CDR3 length is 17 residues. The CDR3 spells CASSQGGGLAMVDTQYF. For the CDR3, the DNA is TGCGCCAGCAGCCAGGGGGGGGGACTAGCGATGGTGGATACGCAGTATTTT.

V is TRBV18 and J is TRBJ1-1; D not certain. This CDR3 contains 14 residues. The germline V gene encodes CDR1 KGHSH and CDR2 LQKENI. V shed 0 bases and J shed 8 bases, with 13 bases lying between them. CDR3 in amino acids: CASSPPGRSDEAFF. The CDR3 coding sequence is TGTGCCAGCTCACCACCGGGCCGATCTGACGAAGCTTTCTTT.

V and J are TRBV6-1 and TRBJ1-4; possibly TRBD1 for D (5 bases). Germline CDR1 and CDR2: MNHNS and SASEGT. The CDR3 totals 12 residues. Trimming pared 10 bases from V and 5 bases from J, leaving 11 bases between. The CDR3 DNA sequence: TGTGCCACAAGCGGGGGGAATGAAAAACTGTTTTTT. Amino acid sequence: CATSGGNEKLFF.

The rearrangement joins TRBV7-3 to TRBJ2-2; TRBD2 aligns across 7 bases. This CDR3 has 15 amino acids. The germline CDR1 and CDR2 sequences are SGHTA and FQGTGA. J lost 0 bases, V lost 6 bases, and 4 bases had no gene match. This CDR3 reads CASSPGLPNTGELFF. The CDR3 DNA follows: TGTGCCAGCAGTCCGGGACTACCGAACACCGGGGAGCTGTTTTTT.

Only one count was recorded for this clone. The V gene is TRBV7-2, the J gene TRBJ1-1; D uncertain. V was shortened by 9 bases and J by 0 bases, with 11 bases between the two germline ends. The CDR3 covers 13 residues. Per the germline V gene, CDR1 is SGHTA and CDR2 is FQGNSA. The CDR3 coding sequence is TGTGCCAGTAAATTATTTATGAACACTGAAGCTTTCTTT. Encoded protein: CASKLFMNTEAFF.

The chain couples TRBV24-1 to TRBJ1-2, with 7 bases aligning to TRBD1. The V gene's germline CDR1 is KGHDR and CDR2 SFDVKD. This CDR3 contains 13 residues. V lost 5 bases, J lost 8 bases, and 7 bases stayed unmatched. The CDR3 sequence is CATSGRQGRGYTF. The CDR3 DNA sequence: TGTGCCACCAGTGGACGACAGGGTCGGGGCTACACCTTC.

The J gene is TRBJ2-2, the V gene TRBV7-2, with D uncertain. Deletions cut 1 base from V and 1 base from J, with 10 bases between. Germline CDR1 SGHTA, CDR2 FQGNSA. CDR3 length: 16 amino acids. The CDR3 spells CASSLGWQENTGELFF. CDR3 bases: TGTGCCAGCAGCTTAGGTTGGCAGGAGAACACCGGGGAGCTGTTTTTT.

The gene calls are TRBV7-2 and TRBJ2-2; 7 bases fit TRBD1. The germline V gene has CDR1 SGHTA and CDR2 FQGNSA. Unmatched junction bases numbered 6, after V lost 5 bases and J lost 3 bases. This CDR3 has 15 amino acids. CDR3 sequence: CASSPQGGHTGELFF. The CDR3 nucleotides read TGTGCCAGCAGCCCTCAAGGGGGCCACACCGGGGAGCTGTTTTTT.